This TCR beta chain was captured in a study of T cell responses to AZD1222 COVID-19 vaccine. Study-wide findings and caveats: Females outnumbered males among donors, who were mostly white British; clonal diversity was possibly underestimated. Repertoire samples came only from after the peak T cell response. AZD1222 recipients seropositive at baseline numbered only six or seven.

The table lists this clone with a count of one. Its antigen is currently unknown. Measured with immunoSEQ multiplex PCR; TCRdb has only the in-frame clones, and not every one. The sample shows just over 150,000 clones, 80% to 90% of them seen only once. This specimen was peripheral blood, taken 28 days after the second AZD1222 dose. This receptor was obtained from an adult who received the AZD1222 COVID-19 vaccine.

The DNA for the CDR3 is TGTGCCAGCAGCCCGGGGACAGTCTATAGCAATCAGCCCCAGCATTTT. Translation: CASSPGTVYSNQPQHF. The chain employs TRBV5-8 and TRBJ1-5; TRBD1 matches at 7 bases. The CDR3 is made up of 16 amino acids. Per germline, CDR1 SGHTS and CDR2 YDEGEE. The V and J ends lost 4 bases and 0 bases, in that order; junction bases with no gene match: 7.